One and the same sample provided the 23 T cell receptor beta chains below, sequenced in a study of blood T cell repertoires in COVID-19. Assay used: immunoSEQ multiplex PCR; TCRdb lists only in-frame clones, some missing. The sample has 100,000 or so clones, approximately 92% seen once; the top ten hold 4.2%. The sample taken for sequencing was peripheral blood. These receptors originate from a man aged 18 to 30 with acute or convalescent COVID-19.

CDR3 region: CASSLGSRGDTEAFF. The DNA for the CDR3 is TGTGCCAGCAGCTTGGGGAGCAGGGGGGACACTGAAGCTTTCTTT. The chain combines TRBV5-8 with TRBJ1-1, with 7 bases matching TRBD1. Germline trimming cut 0 bases from V and 3 bases from J; bases unmatched to any gene: 5. The CDR3 runs to 15 residues. The germline gives CDR1 SGHTS, CDR2 YDEGEE.

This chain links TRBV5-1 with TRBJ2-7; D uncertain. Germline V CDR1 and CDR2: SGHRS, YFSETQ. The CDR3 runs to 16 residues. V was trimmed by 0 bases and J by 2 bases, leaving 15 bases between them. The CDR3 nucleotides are TGCGCCAGCAGCTTGGCCGCGTTTCTTCAAACCTACGAGCAGTACTTC. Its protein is CASSLAAFLQTYEQYF.

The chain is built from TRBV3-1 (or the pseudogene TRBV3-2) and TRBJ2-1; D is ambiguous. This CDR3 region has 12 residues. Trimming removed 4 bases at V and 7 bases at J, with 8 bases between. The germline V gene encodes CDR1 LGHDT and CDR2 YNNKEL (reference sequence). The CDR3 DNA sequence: TGTGCCAGCAGCCGGCCAAGTAATGAGCAGTTCTTC. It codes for CASSRPSNEQFF.

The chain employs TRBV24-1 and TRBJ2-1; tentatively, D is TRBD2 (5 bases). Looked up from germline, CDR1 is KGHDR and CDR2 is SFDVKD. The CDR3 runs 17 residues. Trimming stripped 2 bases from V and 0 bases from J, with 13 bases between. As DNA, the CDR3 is TGTGCCACCAGTGATTCCCATGGAGGTTACTCCTACAATGAGCAGTTCTTC. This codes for CATSDSHGGYSYNEQFF.

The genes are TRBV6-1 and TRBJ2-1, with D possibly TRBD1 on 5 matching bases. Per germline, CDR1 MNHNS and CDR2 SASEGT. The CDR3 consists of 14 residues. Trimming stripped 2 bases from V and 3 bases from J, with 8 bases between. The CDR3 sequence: CASSERGNYNEQFF. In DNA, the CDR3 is TGTGCCAGCAGTGAAAGGGGCAACTACAATGAGCAGTTCTTC.

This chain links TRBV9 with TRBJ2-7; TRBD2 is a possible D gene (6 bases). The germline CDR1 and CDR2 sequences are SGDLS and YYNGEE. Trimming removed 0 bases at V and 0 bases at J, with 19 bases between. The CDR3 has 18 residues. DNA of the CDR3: TGTGCCAGCAGCGTAGGGACGATAAGAAGCGGGTACTCCTACGAGCAGTACTTC. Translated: CASSVGTIRSGYSYEQYF.

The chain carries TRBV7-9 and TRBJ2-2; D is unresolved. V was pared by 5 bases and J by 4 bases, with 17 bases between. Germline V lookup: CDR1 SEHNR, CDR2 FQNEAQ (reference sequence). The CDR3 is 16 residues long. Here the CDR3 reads CASSPHTLDSTGELFF. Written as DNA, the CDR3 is TGTGCCAGCAGCCCACACACATTAGACTCCACCGGGGAGCTGTTTTTT.

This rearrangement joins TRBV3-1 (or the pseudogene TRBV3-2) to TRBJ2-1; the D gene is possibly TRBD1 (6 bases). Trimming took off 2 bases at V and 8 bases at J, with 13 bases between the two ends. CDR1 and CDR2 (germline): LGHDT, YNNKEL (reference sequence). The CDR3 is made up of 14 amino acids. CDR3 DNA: TGTGCCAGCAGCCAAATCCAGGGGTACGATGAGCAGTTCTTC. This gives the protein CASSQIQGYDEQFF.

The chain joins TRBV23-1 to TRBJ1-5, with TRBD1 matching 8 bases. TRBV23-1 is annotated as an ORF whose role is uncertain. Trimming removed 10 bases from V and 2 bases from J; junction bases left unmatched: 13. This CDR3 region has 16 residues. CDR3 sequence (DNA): TGCGCCAATTCGACAGGGGCTCTGATTGGCAATCAGCCCCAGCATTTT. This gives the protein CANSTGALIGNQPQHF.

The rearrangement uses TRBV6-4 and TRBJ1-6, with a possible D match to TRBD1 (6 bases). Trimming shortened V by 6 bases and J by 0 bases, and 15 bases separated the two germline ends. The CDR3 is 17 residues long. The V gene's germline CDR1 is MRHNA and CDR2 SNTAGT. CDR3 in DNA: TGTGCCAGCAGACGACAGGCGTTGAGCTCCTATAATTCACCCCTCCACTTT. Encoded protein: CASRRQALSSYNSPLHF.

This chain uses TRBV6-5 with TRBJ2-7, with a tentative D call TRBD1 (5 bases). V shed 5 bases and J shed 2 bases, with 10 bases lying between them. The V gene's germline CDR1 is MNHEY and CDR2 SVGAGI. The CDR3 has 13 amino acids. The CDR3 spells CASSRQGPYEQYF. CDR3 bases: TGTGCCAGCAGTCGGCAGGGTCCCTACGAGCAGTACTTC.

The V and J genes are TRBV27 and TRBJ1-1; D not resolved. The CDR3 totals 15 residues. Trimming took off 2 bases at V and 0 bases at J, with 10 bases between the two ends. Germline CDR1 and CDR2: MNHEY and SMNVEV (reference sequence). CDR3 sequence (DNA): TGTGCCAGCAGTTTAACAGCAGGCCTGAACACTGAAGCTTTCTTT. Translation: CASSLTAGLNTEAFF.

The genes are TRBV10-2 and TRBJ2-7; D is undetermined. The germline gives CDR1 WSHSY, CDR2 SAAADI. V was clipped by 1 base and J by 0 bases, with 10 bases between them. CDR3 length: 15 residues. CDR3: CASSEYLGYSYEQYF. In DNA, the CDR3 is TGCGCCAGCAGTGAGTACCTCGGTTACTCCTACGAGCAGTACTTC.

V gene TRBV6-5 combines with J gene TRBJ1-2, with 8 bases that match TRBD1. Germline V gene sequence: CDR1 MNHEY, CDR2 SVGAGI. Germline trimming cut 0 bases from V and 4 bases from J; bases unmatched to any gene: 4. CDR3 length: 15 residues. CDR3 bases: TGTGCCAGCAGTTACTCGTCGACAGGGGTCTATGGCTACACCTTC. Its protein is CASSYSSTGVYGYTF.

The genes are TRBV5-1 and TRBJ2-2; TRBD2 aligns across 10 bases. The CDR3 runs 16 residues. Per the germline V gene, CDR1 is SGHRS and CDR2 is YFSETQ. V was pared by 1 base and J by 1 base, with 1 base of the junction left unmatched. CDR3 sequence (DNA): TGCGCCAGCAGCTTGCTAGCGGGAGTGAACACCGGGGAGCTGTTTTTT. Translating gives CASSLLAGVNTGELFF.

The CDR3, as DNA: TGTGCCAGCAGCCCCGGACAGGGGAAGACAGGGTATAGCAATCAGCCCCAGCATTTT. This sequence encodes CASSPGQGKTGYSNQPQHF. The chain recombines TRBV7-8 with TRBJ1-5; 9 positions match TRBD1. Germline V gene lookup returns CDR1 SGHVS and CDR2 FQNEAQ. The V segment lost 5 bases and the J segment 0 bases; nucleotides outside the gene matches: 14. The CDR3 has 19 residues.

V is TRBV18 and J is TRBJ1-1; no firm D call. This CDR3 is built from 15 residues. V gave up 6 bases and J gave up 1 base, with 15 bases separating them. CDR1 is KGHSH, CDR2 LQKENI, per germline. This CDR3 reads CASSFDQAPNTEAFF. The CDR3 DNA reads TGTGCCAGCTCCTTCGACCAGGCTCCGAACACTGAAGCTTTCTTT.

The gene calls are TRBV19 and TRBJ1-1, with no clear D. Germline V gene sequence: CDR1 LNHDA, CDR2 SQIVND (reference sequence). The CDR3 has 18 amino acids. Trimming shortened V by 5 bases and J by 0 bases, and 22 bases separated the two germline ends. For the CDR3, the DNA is TGTGCCAGTAGTCCACGGAGAACTTTTAAGACGGTGAACACTGAAGCTTTCTTT. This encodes CASSPRRTFKTVNTEAFF.

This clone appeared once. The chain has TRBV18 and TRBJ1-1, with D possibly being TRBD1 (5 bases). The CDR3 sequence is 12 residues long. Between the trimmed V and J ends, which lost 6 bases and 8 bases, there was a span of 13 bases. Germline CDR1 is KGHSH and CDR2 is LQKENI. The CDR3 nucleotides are TGTGCCAGCTCGCCTGGGACTCCCGAAGCTTTCTTT. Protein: CASSPGTPEAFF. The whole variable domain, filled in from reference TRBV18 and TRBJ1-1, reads NAGVMQNPRHLVRRRGQEARLRCSPMKGHSHVYWYRQLPEEGLKFMVYLQKENIIDESGMPKERFSAEFPKEGPSILRIQQVVRGDSAAYFCASSPGTPEAFFGQGTRLTVV.

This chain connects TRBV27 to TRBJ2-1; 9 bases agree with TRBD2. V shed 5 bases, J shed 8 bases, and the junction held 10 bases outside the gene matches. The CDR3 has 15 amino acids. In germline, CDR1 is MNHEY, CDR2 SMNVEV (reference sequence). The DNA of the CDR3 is TGTGCCAGCAGTACTTTTAGCGGGAGTAAGGATGAGCAGTTCTTC. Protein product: CASSTFSGSKDEQFF.

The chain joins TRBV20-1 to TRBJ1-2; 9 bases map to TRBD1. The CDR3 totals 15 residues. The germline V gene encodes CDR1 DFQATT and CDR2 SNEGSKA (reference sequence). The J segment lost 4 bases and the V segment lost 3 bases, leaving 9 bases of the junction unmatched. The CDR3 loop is CSASDPGQGSYGYTF. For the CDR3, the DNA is TGCAGTGCTAGTGACCCGGGACAGGGTAGCTATGGCTACACCTTC.

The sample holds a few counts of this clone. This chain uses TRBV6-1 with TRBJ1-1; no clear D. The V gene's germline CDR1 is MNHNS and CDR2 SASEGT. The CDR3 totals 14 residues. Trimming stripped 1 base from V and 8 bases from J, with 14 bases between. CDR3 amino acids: CASSEGAGPQEAFF. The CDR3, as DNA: TGTGCCAGCAGTGAAGGGGCAGGTCCACAAGAAGCTTTCTTT.

CDR3 in amino acids: CASSSIRDTHEGYTF. In DNA, the CDR3 is TGTGCCAGCTCATCGATCCGGGACACCCATGAGGGCTACACCTTC. V gene TRBV18 combines with J gene TRBJ1-2; maybe TRBD1 (6 bases). Germline assignment: CDR1 KGHSH and CDR2 LQKENI. Deletions cut 5 bases from V and 8 bases from J, with 21 bases between. The CDR3 extends over 15 amino acids.